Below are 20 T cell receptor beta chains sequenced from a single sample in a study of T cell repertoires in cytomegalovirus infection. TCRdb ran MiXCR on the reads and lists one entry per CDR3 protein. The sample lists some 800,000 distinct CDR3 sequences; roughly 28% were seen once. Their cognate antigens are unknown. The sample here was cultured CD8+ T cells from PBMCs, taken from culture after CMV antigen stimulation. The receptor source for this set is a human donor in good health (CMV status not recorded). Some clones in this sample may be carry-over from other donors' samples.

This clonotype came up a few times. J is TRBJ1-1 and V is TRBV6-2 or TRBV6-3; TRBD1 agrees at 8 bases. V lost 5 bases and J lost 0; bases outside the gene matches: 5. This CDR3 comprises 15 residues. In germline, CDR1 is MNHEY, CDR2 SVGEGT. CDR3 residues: CASSVGQGLNTEAFF. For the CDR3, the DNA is TGTGCCAGCAGTGTCGGACAGGGCCTGAACACTGAAGCTTTCTTT.

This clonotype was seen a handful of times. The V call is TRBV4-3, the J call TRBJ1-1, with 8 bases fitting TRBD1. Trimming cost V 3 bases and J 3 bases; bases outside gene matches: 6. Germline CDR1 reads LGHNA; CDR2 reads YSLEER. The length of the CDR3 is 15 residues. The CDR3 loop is CASSQPQGDDTEAFF. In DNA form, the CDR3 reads TGCGCCAGCAGCCAGCCACAGGGGGACGACACTGAAGCTTTCTTT.

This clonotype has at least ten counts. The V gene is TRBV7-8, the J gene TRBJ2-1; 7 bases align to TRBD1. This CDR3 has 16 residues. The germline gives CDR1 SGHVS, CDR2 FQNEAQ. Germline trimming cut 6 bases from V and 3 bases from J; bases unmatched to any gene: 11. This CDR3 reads CASREPGTGDYNEQFF. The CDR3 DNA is TGTGCCAGCAGGGAGCCGGGAACAGGGGACTACAATGAGCAGTTCTTC.

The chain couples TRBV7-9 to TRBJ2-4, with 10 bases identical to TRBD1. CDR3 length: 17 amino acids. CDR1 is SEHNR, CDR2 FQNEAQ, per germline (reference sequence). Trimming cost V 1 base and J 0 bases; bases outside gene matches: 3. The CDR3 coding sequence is TGTGCCAGCAGCTTAGGAGGGACAGGGGTAGCCAAAAACATTCAGTACTTC. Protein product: CASSLGGTGVAKNIQYF.

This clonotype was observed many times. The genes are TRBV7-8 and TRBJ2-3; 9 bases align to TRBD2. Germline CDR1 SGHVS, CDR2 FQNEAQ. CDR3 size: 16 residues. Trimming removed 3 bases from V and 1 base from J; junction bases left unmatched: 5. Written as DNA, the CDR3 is TGTGCCAGCAGCTTCGTAGCGGGGGATCGCACAGATACGCAGTATTTT. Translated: CASSFVAGDRTDTQYF.

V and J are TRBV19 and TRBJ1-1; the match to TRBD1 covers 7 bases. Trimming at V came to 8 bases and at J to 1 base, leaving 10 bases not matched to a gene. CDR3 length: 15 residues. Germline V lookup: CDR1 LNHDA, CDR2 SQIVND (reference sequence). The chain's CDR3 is CASSLKGARNTEAFF. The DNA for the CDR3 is TGTGCCAGTTCCTTAAAGGGGGCGAGGAACACTGAAGCTTTCTTT.

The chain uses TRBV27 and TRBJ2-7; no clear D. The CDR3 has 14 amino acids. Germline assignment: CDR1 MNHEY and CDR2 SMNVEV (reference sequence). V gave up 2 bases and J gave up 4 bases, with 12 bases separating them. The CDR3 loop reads CASSLKGVGYEQYF. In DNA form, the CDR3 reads TGTGCCAGCAGTTTAAAAGGAGTCGGATACGAGCAGTACTTC.

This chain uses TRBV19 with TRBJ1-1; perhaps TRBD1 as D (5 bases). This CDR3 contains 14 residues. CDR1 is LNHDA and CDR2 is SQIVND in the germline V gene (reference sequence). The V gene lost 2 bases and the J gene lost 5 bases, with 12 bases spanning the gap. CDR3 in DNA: TGTGCCAGTAGTATACAGGGAGGATGGACTGAAGCTTTCTTT. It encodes CASSIQGGWTEAFF.

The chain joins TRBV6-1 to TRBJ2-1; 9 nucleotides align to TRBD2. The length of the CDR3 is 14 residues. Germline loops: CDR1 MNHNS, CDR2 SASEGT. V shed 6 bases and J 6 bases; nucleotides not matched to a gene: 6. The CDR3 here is CASRLAGVFNEQFF. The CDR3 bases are TGTGCCAGCAGATTAGCGGGGGTTTTCAATGAGCAGTTCTTC.

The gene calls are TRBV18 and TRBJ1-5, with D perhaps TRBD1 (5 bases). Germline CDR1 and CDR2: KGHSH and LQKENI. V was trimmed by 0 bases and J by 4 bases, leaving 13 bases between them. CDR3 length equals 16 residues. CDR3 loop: CASSPPSGQGNQPQHF. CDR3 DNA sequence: TGTGCCAGCTCACCACCATCGGGCCAGGGTAATCAGCCCCAGCATTTT.

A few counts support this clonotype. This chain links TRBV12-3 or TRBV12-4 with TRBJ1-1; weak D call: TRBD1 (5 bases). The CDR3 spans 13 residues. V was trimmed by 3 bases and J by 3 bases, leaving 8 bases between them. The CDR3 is CASSFEGYTEAFF. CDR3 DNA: TGTGCCAGCAGTTTCGAGGGGTACACTGAAGCTTTCTTT.

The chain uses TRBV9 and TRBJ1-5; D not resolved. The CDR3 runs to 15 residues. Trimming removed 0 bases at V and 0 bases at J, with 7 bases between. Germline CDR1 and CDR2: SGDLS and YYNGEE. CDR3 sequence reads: CASSVDWSSNQPQHF. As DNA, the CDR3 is TGTGCCAGCAGCGTAGATTGGAGTAGCAATCAGCCCCAGCATTTT.

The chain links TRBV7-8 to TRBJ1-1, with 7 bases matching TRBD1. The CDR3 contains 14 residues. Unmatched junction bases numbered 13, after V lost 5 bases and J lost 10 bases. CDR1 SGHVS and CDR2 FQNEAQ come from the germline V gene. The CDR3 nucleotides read TGTGCCAGCAGCGCAGGGGGACACCTAATGGGAGCTTTCTTT. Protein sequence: CASSAGGHLMGAFF.

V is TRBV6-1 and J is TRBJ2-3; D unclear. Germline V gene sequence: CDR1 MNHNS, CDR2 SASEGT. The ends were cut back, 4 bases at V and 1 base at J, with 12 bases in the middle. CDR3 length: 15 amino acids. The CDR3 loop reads CASSVDGLGTDTQYF. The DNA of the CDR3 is TGTGCCAGCAGTGTGGATGGCCTCGGCACAGATACGCAGTATTTT.

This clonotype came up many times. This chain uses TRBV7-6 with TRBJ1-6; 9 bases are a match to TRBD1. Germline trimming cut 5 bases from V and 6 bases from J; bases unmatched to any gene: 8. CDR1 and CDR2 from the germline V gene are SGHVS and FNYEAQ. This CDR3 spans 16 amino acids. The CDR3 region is CASSLRDRARNSPLHF. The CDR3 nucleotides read TGTGCCAGCAGCCTCCGGGACAGGGCTCGTAATTCACCCCTCCACTTT.

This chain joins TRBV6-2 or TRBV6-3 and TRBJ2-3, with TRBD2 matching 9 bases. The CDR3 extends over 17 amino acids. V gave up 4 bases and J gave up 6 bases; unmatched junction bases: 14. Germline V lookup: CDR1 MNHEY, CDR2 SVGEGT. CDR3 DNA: TGTGCCAGCAGTTCCCCCGGACTAGCGATCGACGGGGATACGCAGTATTTT. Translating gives CASSSPGLAIDGDTQYF.

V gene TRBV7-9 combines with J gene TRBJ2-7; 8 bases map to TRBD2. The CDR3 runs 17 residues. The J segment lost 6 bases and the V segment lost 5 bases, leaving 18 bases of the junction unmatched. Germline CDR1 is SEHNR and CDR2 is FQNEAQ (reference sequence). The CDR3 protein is CASSEPTRGGSPTEQYF. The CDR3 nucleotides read TGTGCCAGCAGCGAACCCACTCGGGGGGGCAGCCCTACCGAGCAGTACTTC.

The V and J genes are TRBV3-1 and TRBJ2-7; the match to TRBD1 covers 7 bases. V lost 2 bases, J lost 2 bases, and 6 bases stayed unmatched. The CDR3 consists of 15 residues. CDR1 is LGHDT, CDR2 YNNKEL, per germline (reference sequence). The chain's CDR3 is CASSQRQTGPYEQYF. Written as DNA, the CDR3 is TGTGCCAGCAGCCAACGACAGACAGGGCCCTACGAGCAGTACTTC.

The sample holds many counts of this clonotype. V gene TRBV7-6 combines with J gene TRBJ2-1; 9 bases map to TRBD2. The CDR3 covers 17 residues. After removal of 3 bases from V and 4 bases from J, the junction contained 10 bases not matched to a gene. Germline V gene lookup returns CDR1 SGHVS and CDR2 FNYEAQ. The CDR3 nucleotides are TGTGCCAGCAGCTTGAGCGTTGGGCTAGCGGGGTACAATGAGCAGTTCTTC. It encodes CASSLSVGLAGYNEQFF.

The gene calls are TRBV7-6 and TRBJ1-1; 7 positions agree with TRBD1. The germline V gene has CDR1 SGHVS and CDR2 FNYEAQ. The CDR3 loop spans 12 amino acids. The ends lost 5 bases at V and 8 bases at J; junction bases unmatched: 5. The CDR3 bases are TGTGCCAGCAGCGAGCAGGGGGGGGAAGCTTTCTTT. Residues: CASSEQGGEAFF.